This TCR beta chain stems from a study of blood T cells in healthy people across ages. V gave up 6 bases and J gave up 1 base; unmatched junction bases: 9. From germline, CDR1 is MNHEY and CDR2 SVGEGT. The CDR3 loop spans 18 amino acids. Primers used in a second PCR of about 7 to 12 cycles were a sample-barcoded 5' primer and a J-beta primer mix. Every single cDNA molecule received a tag from a template-switch adaptor with 12 random nucleotides. From the 5' RACE reads, TCRdb called clonotypes with MiXCR, one entry per CDR3 protein. The sample includes just over 800,000 distinct CDR3 sequences, around 62% of them seen just once.

The sequence came from a young man in good health. Sequences were obtained from blood. V and J are TRBV6-2 or TRBV6-3 and TRBJ2-2, with 12 positions matching TRBD2. DNA of the CDR3: TGTGCCAGCAGGGCTAGCGGGGGGGCCGAACTGAACACCGGGGAGCTGTTTTTT. This gives the protein CASRASGGAELNTGELFF.